These 22 T cell receptor beta chains were sequenced from one sample in a study of a mutant IDH1 vaccine in newly diagnosed glioma. The antigens for these receptors are not known. The table came from immunoSEQ multiplex PCR; TCRdb's copy has only in-frame clones and leaves some out. The sample contains 40,000 to 55,000 clones, around 90% of which appear only once. Time point given: week 11, during vaccination. Each vaccine dose was 300 ug of mutant IDH1 20-mer peptide, with topical imiquimod. The input for sequencing was PBMCs, taken from a glioma patient whose treatment included an IDH1 peptide vaccine. All receptors derive from a middle-aged man with glioma.

This chain uses TRBV19 with TRBJ2-7, with 8 bases fitting TRBD1. Germline-derived CDR1 and CDR2 are LNHDA and SQIVND (reference sequence). This CDR3 is 17 amino acids long. V trimming: 5 bases; J trimming: 1 base; junction bases outside the gene matches: 13. The CDR3 loop is CASSPHLTGDKSYEQYF. The DNA for the CDR3 is TGTGCCAGTAGTCCCCATCTGACAGGGGATAAGTCCTACGAGCAGTACTTC.

This chain links TRBV15 with TRBJ1-5; D gene uncertain. There are 13 residues in the CDR3. Trimming took 0 bases from V and 5 from J, leaving 5 bases between them. The germline V gene has CDR1 LNHNV and CDR2 YYDKDF (reference sequence). The CDR3 sequence is CATSRDTDQPQHF. CDR3 bases: TGTGCCACCAGCAGAGATACAGATCAGCCCCAGCATTTT.

The CDR3 DNA is TGCAGCGTTGACAGTTATGGCTACACCTTC. It is translated as CSVDSYGYTF. The J gene is TRBJ1-2, the V gene TRBV29-1, with D hard to call. V was clipped by 3 bases and J by 5 bases, with 4 bases between them. The CDR3 spans 10 residues. Germline CDR1 is SQVTM and CDR2 is ANQGSEA.

The rearrangement links TRBV27 to TRBJ1-5; D not certain. With 2 bases removed from V and 7 bases from J, the gap between germline ends came to 15 bases. In germline, CDR1 is MNHEY, CDR2 SMNVEV (reference sequence). The CDR3 has 15 residues. This CDR3 is CASSLRGSLEQPQHF. DNA for the CDR3: TGTGCCAGCAGTTTAAGAGGATCCCTTGAACAGCCCCAGCATTTT.

The chain couples TRBV12-1 to TRBJ1-4; TRBD1 was called by the table and not checked on the DNA. TRBV12-1 is a pseudogene segment. This CDR3 spans 14 amino acids. CDR3 amino acids: CASSLQGVNEKLFF. The DNA of the CDR3 is TGTGCCAGCAGCTTACAGGGTGTTAATGAAAAACTGTTTTTT.

The V gene is TRBV28, the J gene TRBJ1-1, with D possibly matching TRBD1 (5 bases). The CDR3 totals 13 residues. Between the trimmed V and J ends, which lost 4 bases and 7 bases, there was a span of 13 bases. Germline loops: CDR1 MDHEN, CDR2 SYDVKM. DNA of the CDR3: TGTGCCAGCAGTTACCCCGATGGGGGTGAAGCTTTCTTT. This codes for CASSYPDGGEAFF.

The chain combines TRBV6-1 with TRBJ2-1, with TRBD2 matching over 12 bases. After removal of 2 bases from V and 4 bases from J, the junction contained 0 bases not matched to a gene. Per the germline V gene, CDR1 is MNHNS and CDR2 is SASEGT. CDR3 length equals 15 residues. The CDR3 protein is CASSELAGGYNEQFF. In nucleotides, the CDR3 is TGTGCCAGCAGTGAACTAGCGGGGGGGTACAATGAGCAGTTCTTC.

The J gene is TRBJ2-3, the V gene TRBV30; maybe TRBD1 (6 bases). The CDR3 totals 14 residues. Germline values: CDR1 GTSNPN, CDR2 SVGIG (reference sequence). Trimming stripped 3 bases from V and 2 bases from J, with 12 bases between. The CDR3 nucleotides are TGTGCCTGGAGCGTCAGGGGCTCCACAGATACGCAGTATTTT. Residues: CAWSVRGSTDTQYF. Combining the CDR3 with reference TRBV30 and TRBJ2-3 gives the whole variable domain SQTIHQWPATLVQPVGSPLSLECTVEGTSNPNLYWYRQAAGRGLQLLFYSVGIGQISSEVPQNLSASRPQDRQFILSSKKLLLSDSGFYLCAWSVRGSTDTQYFGPGTRLTVL.

V usage is TRBV7-9 and J usage is TRBJ2-7; the D is unclear. CDR1 is SEHNR and CDR2 is FQNEAQ in the germline V gene (reference sequence). V lost 5 bases and J lost 2, with 7 bases in between. The CDR3 covers 12 residues. The CDR3 sequence is CASSADAYEQYF. The CDR3 DNA is TGTGCCAGCAGCGCCGACGCCTACGAGCAGTACTTC.

V gene TRBV4-2 combines with J gene TRBJ2-5, with D perhaps matching TRBD1 (6 bases). The CDR3 runs to 15 residues. Germline values: CDR1 LGHNA, CDR2 YNFKEQ. The V end was cut by 5 bases, the J end by 4 bases, with 17 bases between. The DNA for the CDR3 is TGTGCCAGCAGCTTCCTAGGGGGACGGGGAGAGACCCAGTACTTC. It encodes CASSFLGGRGETQYF.

The J gene is TRBJ2-7, the V gene TRBV4-2; 9 bases map to TRBD2. Germline assignment: CDR1 LGHNA and CDR2 YNFKEQ. After removal of 2 bases from V and 2 bases from J, the junction contained 1 base not matched to a gene. The CDR3 runs 14 residues. The CDR3 DNA reads as TGTGCCAGCAGCCAACCTAGCGGGACCTACGAGCAGTACTTC. Protein product: CASSQPSGTYEQYF.

The chain combines TRBV19 with TRBJ2-7, with D hard to call. Germline CDR1 is LNHDA and CDR2 is SQIVND (reference sequence). This CDR3 is built from 13 residues. The V and J ends lost 5 bases and 0 bases respectively, with 8 bases between them. The CDR3 spells CASSASGSYEQYF. The CDR3 DNA reads as TGTGCCAGTAGTGCCTCCGGCTCCTACGAGCAGTACTTC.

J is TRBJ2-7 and V is TRBV18; D is unclear. The germline V gene encodes CDR1 KGHSH and CDR2 LQKENI. V dropped 6 bases and J dropped 0 bases, with 6 bases sitting between them. The CDR3 contains 12 residues. CDR3 in amino acids: CASSSSSYEQYF. As DNA, the CDR3 is TGTGCCAGCTCTTCTAGCTCCTACGAGCAGTACTTC.

The rearrangement links TRBV9 to TRBJ2-3; the D is unclear. The ends were cut back, 2 bases at V and 2 bases at J, with 3 bases in the middle. Germline V CDR1 and CDR2: SGDLS, YYNGEE. This CDR3 comprises 12 residues. The CDR3, as DNA: TGTGCCAGCAGCGTCGACACAGATACGCAGTATTTT. It codes for CASSVDTDTQYF.

This clone was detected only once. The genes are TRBV19 and TRBJ2-7, with D possibly being TRBD1 (5 bases). The CDR3 spans 14 residues. Trimming pared 11 bases from V and 1 base from J, leaving 18 bases between. Germline V CDR1 and CDR2: LNHDA, SQIVND (reference sequence). The CDR3 DNA follows: TGTGCCGTACCTCCAGGGCCTTGGTCCTACGAGCAGTACTTC. It yields the protein CAVPPGPWSYEQYF.

The rearrangement links TRBV5-6 to TRBJ1-5; D gene uncertain. Germline-derived CDR1 and CDR2 are SGHDT and YYEEEE. The CDR3 consists of 14 residues. Trimming removed 4 bases from V and 6 bases from J, with 14 bases in between. The CDR3 region is CASSHRGRAQPQHF. In DNA form, the CDR3 reads TGTGCCAGCAGCCACCGAGGCCGGGCTCAGCCCCAGCATTTT.

J is TRBJ1-3 and V is TRBV21-1. TRBV21-1 is a pseudogene segment. This CDR3 has 18 amino acids. The CDR3 DNA reads TGTGCCAGCAGCAAAGACGGTGAGTCGGCCCTCTCTGGAAACACCATATATTTT. Translation: CASSKDGESALSGNTIYF.

The J gene is TRBJ2-5, the V gene TRBV7-9, with unresolved D. The CDR3 consists of 14 residues. Germline CDR1 reads SEHNR; CDR2 reads FQNEAQ (reference sequence). V lost 1 base, J lost 9 bases, and 15 bases lay in between. The CDR3 here is CASSLGNGEWAQYF. The CDR3 nucleotides are TGTGCCAGCAGCTTAGGAAATGGGGAATGGGCCCAGTACTTC.

The rearrangement uses TRBV2 and TRBJ2-3, with D unclear. The CDR3 is 12 residues long. With 10 bases removed from V and 2 bases from J, the gap between germline ends came to 10 bases. The germline gives CDR1 SNHLY, CDR2 FYNNEI. The CDR3 protein is CATGPLTDTQYF. CDR3 DNA sequence: TGTGCCACCGGGCCTCTCACAGATACGCAGTATTTT.

The CDR3 DNA follows: TGCGCCAGCAGCGGGGGCAACACTGAAGCTTTCTTT. Protein product: CASSGGNTEAFF. The chain employs TRBV10-1 and TRBJ1-1; D may be TRBD1 (6 bases). Trimming shortened V by 6 bases and J by 2 bases, and 7 bases separated the two germline ends. Per the germline V gene, CDR1 is WNHNN and CDR2 is SYGVQD (reference sequence). The CDR3 loop spans 12 amino acids.

The V gene is TRBV27, the J gene TRBJ2-2; D may be TRBD2 (6 bases). V was trimmed by 6 bases and J by 2 bases, leaving 13 bases between them. CDR1 is MNHEY, CDR2 SMNVEV, per germline (reference sequence). The CDR3 consists of 15 residues. The CDR3, as DNA: TGTGCCAGCAGGGGGAAGGGACTTAACACCGGGGAGCTGTTTTTT. It translates to CASRGKGLNTGELFF.

This chain connects TRBV19 to TRBJ2-7; the D is unclear. The V end lost 6 bases, the J end lost 3 bases, and 18 bases lay between the germline ends. This CDR3 spans 15 amino acids. Germline CDR1 reads LNHDA; CDR2 reads SQIVND (reference sequence). The CDR3 reads CASSAASGPDYEQYF. For the CDR3, the DNA is TGTGCCAGTAGCGCCGCGTCCGGTCCAGACTACGAGCAGTACTTC.